This passage covers 26 T cell receptor beta chains from one sample sequenced in a study of persistence of HIV-infected CD4 T cells (dated by TCRdb to 2019 to 2021). Antigens of these TCRs are unknown. The sample's treatment or condition, from its label and the paper: suppressive antiretroviral therapy. A pool of overlapping HIV-1 Gag 15-mer peptides, at roughly 0.91 ug per peptide per mL, was used to stimulate the cells. Memory populations depleted of antigen-responding cells were obtained by sorting nonresponding CD40L-negative CD69-negative CD45RO-high memory CD4+ T cells. TCRbeta repertoires were sequenced from genomic DNA with the immunoSEQ hsTCRB assay version 4 in survey mode. TCRdb re-hosts the immuneACCESS table, in-frame sequences only. Its copies lack some clones; in the studies checked, an unresolved V gene accounts for under half of them, and the cause for the rest is not known. The sample table lists over 60,000 clones, roughly 77% of them with a count of one. The ten top clones hold under 2% of the sample.

This specimen was CD4+ T cells sorted from PBMCs after approximately 20-hour stimulation, taken from a patient who received antiretroviral therapy. Per the publication, the cell subset or site label means: CD40L-CD69- CD45RO-high memory CD4 T cells not responding to Gag peptides. The source is an adult man with HIV who was CMV-seropositive.

A note on this clone: Within the sample, other DNA sequences also encode this same CDR3. The V and J genes are TRBV6-6 and TRBJ2-3, with TRBD2 as a possible D gene (5 bases). The CDR3 runs to 16 residues. Trimming shortened V by 0 bases and J by 1 base, and 11 bases separated the two germline ends. Germline V gene sequence: CDR1 MNHNY, CDR2 SVGAGI (reference sequence). For the CDR3, the DNA is TGTGCCAGCAGTTACTCGGGAGCCGGGGGCACAGATACGCAGTATTTT. Amino acid sequence: CASSYSGAGGTDTQYF.

The chain is built from TRBV10-3 and TRBJ2-2; 7 bases line up with TRBD2. The V and J ends lost 6 bases and 5 bases, in that order; junction bases with no gene match: 9. From germline, CDR1 is ENHRY and CDR2 SYGVKD. This CDR3 has 15 residues. The CDR3 protein is CAIRPSGVGTGELFF. DNA for the CDR3: TGTGCCATCAGACCCAGCGGGGTTGGGACCGGGGAGCTGTTTTTT.

This clone was observed once. The CDR3 nucleotides read TGCGCCAGCAGCTTGGACCCCCCAGATACGCAGTATTTT. It translates to CASSLDPPDTQYF. The V call is TRBV5-1, the J call TRBJ2-3; no clear D gene. The CDR3 sequence is 13 residues long. CDR1 is SGHRS, CDR2 YFSETQ, per germline. The V gene lost 0 bases and the J gene lost 4 bases, with 6 bases spanning the gap.

This clone was seen more than once but under ten times. The chain links TRBV18 to TRBJ1-6; TRBD1 matches at 9 bases. CDR3 length: 14 residues. V dropped 3 bases and J dropped 13; count of bases not matched to a gene: 7. CDR1 is KGHSH and CDR2 is LQKENI in the germline V gene. CDR3 DNA: TGTGCCAGCTCACCGGGACAGGGCCCGGAGCCCCTCCACTTT. This gives the protein CASSPGQGPEPLHF.

The CDR3: CAISSEPGQGSNYGYTF. The DNA for the CDR3 is TGTGCCATCAGTTCCGAACCGGGACAGGGGTCGAACTATGGCTACACCTTC. The V and J genes are TRBV10-3 and TRBJ1-2; 10 positions match TRBD1. Unmatched junction bases numbered 11, after V lost 5 bases and J lost 2 bases. CDR1 is ENHRY and CDR2 is SYGVKD in the germline V gene. CDR3 size: 17 residues.

This sequence joins TRBV5-1 and TRBJ2-3; perhaps TRBD2 as D (5 bases). The CDR3 consists of 14 residues. Germline lookup yields CDR1 SGHRS and CDR2 YFSETQ. The V gene lost 7 bases and the J gene lost 1 base, with 13 bases spanning the gap. This CDR3 is CASATRGGTDTQYF. The DNA for the CDR3 is TGCGCCAGCGCGACCCGGGGTGGCACAGATACGCAGTATTTT.

The gene calls are TRBV7-8 and TRBJ2-5, with 9 bases aligning to TRBD1. CDR3 length equals 15 residues. With 5 bases clipped from V and 4 bases from J, the junction kept 8 bases outside the gene matches. Germline-derived CDR1 and CDR2 are SGHVS and FQNEAQ. The CDR3 nucleotides read TGTGCCAGCAGCCTCGGACAGGGGATGAGAGAGACCCAGTACTTC. It is translated as CASSLGQGMRETQYF. The variable domain in full, completed from reference TRBV7-8 and TRBJ2-5, reads GAGVSQSPRYKVAKRGQDVALRCDPISGHVSLFWYQQALGQGPEFLTYFQNEAQLDKSGLPSDRFFAERPEGSVSTLKIQRTQQEDSAVYLCASSLGQGMRETQYFGPGTRLLVL.

The V call is TRBV28, the J call TRBJ1-1; D possibly corresponds to TRBD1 (6 bases). The CDR3 totals 14 residues. Trimming cost V 4 bases and J 4 bases, with 13 bases left between them. CDR1 is MDHEN, CDR2 SYDVKM, per germline. The CDR3 spells CASSSPGAFTEAFF. CDR3 DNA sequence: TGTGCCAGCAGTTCTCCAGGGGCATTCACTGAAGCTTTCTTT.

The chain carries TRBV14 and TRBJ2-1; a possible D gene is TRBD1 (6 bases). Germline values: CDR1 SGHDN, CDR2 FVKESK. The CDR3 has 15 residues. V lost 0 bases and J lost 10, with 16 bases in between. CDR3 sequence reads: CASSQELGQRGEQFF. The CDR3, as DNA: TGTGCCAGCAGCCAAGAGTTGGGACAACGAGGGGAGCAGTTCTTC.

The J gene is TRBJ2-7, the V gene TRBV20-1; D gene ambiguous. The CDR3 contains 11 residues. Germline assignment: CDR1 DFQATT and CDR2 SNEGSKA (reference sequence). V was trimmed by 4 bases and J by 5 bases, leaving 9 bases between them. The CDR3 nucleotides read TGCAGTGCTACCCGAATTGACGAGCAGTACTTC. Translated: CSATRIDEQYF.

This rearrangement joins TRBV18 to TRBJ1-1, with a weak D call TRBD1 (6 bases). Germline lookup yields CDR1 KGHSH and CDR2 LQKENI. CDR3 size: 17 residues. V lost 4 bases and J lost 2, with 20 bases in between. For the CDR3, the DNA is TGTGCCAGCTCACGTAAAGGGGCCGGGGGCACCAACACTGAAGCTTTCTTT. Its protein is CASSRKGAGGTNTEAFF.

V is TRBV7-3 and J is TRBJ2-6, with 7 bases lining up with TRBD1. CDR1 SGHTA and CDR2 FQGTGA come from the germline V gene. The CDR3 totals 17 residues. Trimming at V came to 5 bases and at J to 2 bases, leaving 9 bases not matched to a gene. CDR3 sequence reads: CASSKTGDMAGANVLTF. DNA of the CDR3: TGTGCCAGCAGCAAAACAGGGGACATGGCTGGGGCCAACGTCCTGACTTTC.

The chain has TRBV5-6 and TRBJ1-3; the D is unclear. V was trimmed by 2 bases and J by 4 bases, leaving 13 bases between them. From germline, CDR1 is SGHDT and CDR2 YYEEEE. The CDR3 is made up of 15 amino acids. CDR3 nucleotides: TGTGCCAGCAGCTTCCGAGAGCGTCTGGGAAACACCATATATTTT. Translated, it gives CASSFRERLGNTIYF.

This clone was counted only a few times. The rearrangement joins TRBV10-1 to TRBJ2-7; the D gene is possibly TRBD2 (6 bases). V shed 2 bases and J shed 6 bases, with 14 bases lying between them. The CDR3 contains 14 residues. The V gene's germline CDR1 is WNHNN and CDR2 SYGVQD (reference sequence). CDR3: CASSERRGESEQYF. The CDR3 DNA follows: TGCGCCAGCAGTGAGAGGCGGGGTGAGAGCGAGCAGTACTTC.

This clone was picked up a small number of times. The chain carries TRBV9 and TRBJ2-3, with D perhaps TRBD1 or TRBD2 (5 bases each). The CDR3 is 14 amino acids. Germline-derived CDR1 and CDR2 are SGDLS and YYNGEE. V lost 4 bases, J lost 2 bases, and 11 bases lay in between. CDR3 loop: CASSLRDLTDTQYF. The DNA for the CDR3 is TGTGCCAGCAGCCTAAGGGACCTCACAGATACGCAGTATTTT.

The chain combines TRBV19 with TRBJ2-2; D not resolved. CDR1 and CDR2 from the germline V gene are LNHDA and SQIVND (reference sequence). The length of the CDR3 is 18 residues. The germline V and J ends were trimmed by 6 bases and 7 bases, with 27 bases remaining between them. The CDR3 DNA sequence: TGTGCCAGTAGCGGAACAACCACCCGATCCTTCGCCTTCGGGGAGCTGTTTTTT. Its protein product is CASSGTTTRSFAFGELFF.

The sample holds one count of this clone. The chain employs TRBV6-5 and TRBJ2-7; TRBD1 matches at 8 bases. Germline trimming cut 6 bases from V and 5 bases from J; bases unmatched to any gene: 12. CDR1 and CDR2 from the germline V gene are MNHEY and SVGAGI. The CDR3 is made up of 15 amino acids. In nucleotides, the CDR3 is TGTGCCAGCAGCATCCCGATTGACAGGGGCCACGAGCAGTACTTC. Its protein product is CASSIPIDRGHEQYF.

The chain joins TRBV5-1 to TRBJ2-3; 9 positions match TRBD1. CDR3 length equals 14 residues. Germline loops: CDR1 SGHRS, CDR2 YFSETQ. With 3 bases clipped from V and 6 bases from J, the junction kept 5 bases outside the gene matches. CDR3 DNA sequence: TGCGCCAGCAGCTCGGACAGGGGAAAGGATACGCAGTATTTT. It is translated as CASSSDRGKDTQYF.

This chain links TRBV7-9 with TRBJ2-1; 9 nucleotides line up with TRBD1. CDR3 length: 13 residues. The germline V gene encodes CDR1 SEHNR and CDR2 FQNEAQ (reference sequence). Trimming removed 7 bases from V and 4 bases from J; junction bases left unmatched: 2. In DNA form, the CDR3 reads TGTGCCAGCACCGGGACAGGGTACAATGAGCAGTTCTTC. It translates to CASTGTGYNEQFF.

The genes are TRBV5-4 and TRBJ2-2; D ambiguous. Germline V gene lookup returns CDR1 SGHNT and CDR2 YYREEE (reference sequence). This CDR3 region has 17 residues. V gave up 7 bases and J gave up 1 base, with 20 bases separating them. The CDR3: CASSRMGGGGNTGELFF. DNA of the CDR3: TGTGCCAGCTCCCGGATGGGTGGCGGCGGGAACACCGGGGAGCTGTTTTTT.

V gene TRBV18 combines with J gene TRBJ1-1; tentative D call: TRBD1 (5 bases). Germline V gives CDR1 KGHSH, CDR2 LQKENI. Trimming took off 6 bases at V and 1 base at J, with 9 bases between the two ends. The CDR3 covers 13 residues. CDR3 sequence reads: CASSTTGNTEAFF. The CDR3 nucleotides read TGTGCCAGCTCCACTACAGGGAACACTGAAGCTTTCTTT.

The gene calls are TRBV7-6 and TRBJ1-3, with D unclear. The V gene's germline CDR1 is SGHVS and CDR2 FNYEAQ. V was cut by 3 bases and J by 0 bases, with 9 bases left in between. The CDR3 runs to 15 residues. The CDR3 DNA reads TGTGCCAGCAGCTTGCACTCTGGCTCTGGAAACACCATATATTTT. It encodes CASSLHSGSGNTIYF. Complete variable domain (other parts from reference TRBV7-6 and TRBJ1-3): GAGVSQSPRYKVTKRGQDVALRCDPISGHVSLYWYRQALGQGPEFLTYFNYEAQQDKSGLPNDRFSAERPEGSISTLTIQRTEQRDSAMYRCASSLHSGSGNTIYFGEGSWLTVV.

The V call is TRBV18, the J call TRBJ2-4; 7 bases align to TRBD1. The germline V gene has CDR1 KGHSH and CDR2 LQKENI. The CDR3 has 13 amino acids. After removal of 3 bases from V and 5 bases from J, the junction contained 1 base not matched to a gene. This CDR3 is CASSPGQQNIQYF. The CDR3 DNA reads TGTGCCAGCTCACCGGGACAGCAAAACATTCAGTACTTC.

This clone was seen only a few times. The rearrangement links TRBV18 to TRBJ1-2, with D possibly being TRBD1 (6 bases). The germline CDR1 and CDR2 sequences are KGHSH and LQKENI. The CDR3 runs to 15 residues. The V and J ends lost 3 bases and 6 bases respectively, with 17 bases between them. The CDR3 loop reads CASSPSTGKKNGYTF. In DNA form, the CDR3 reads TGTGCCAGCTCACCTTCTACAGGGAAAAAGAATGGCTACACCTTC.

V usage is TRBV2 and J usage is TRBJ2-7; D gene uncertain. V gave up 3 bases and J gave up 3 bases, with 12 bases separating them. Germline V lookup: CDR1 SNHLY, CDR2 FYNNEI. The CDR3 contains 14 residues. The chain's CDR3 is CASSDRALLYEQYF. The CDR3 DNA sequence: TGTGCCAGCAGTGACCGGGCCCTCCTCTACGAGCAGTACTTC.

Written as DNA, the CDR3 is TGTGCCAGCTCACCAAGTGGTGAAAAACTGTTTTTT. This codes for CASSPSGEKLFF. The chain has TRBV18 and TRBJ1-4; D is unclear. Trimming shortened V by 2 bases and J by 7 bases, and 5 bases separated the two germline ends. This CDR3 is 12 amino acids long. The V gene's germline CDR1 is KGHSH and CDR2 LQKENI.